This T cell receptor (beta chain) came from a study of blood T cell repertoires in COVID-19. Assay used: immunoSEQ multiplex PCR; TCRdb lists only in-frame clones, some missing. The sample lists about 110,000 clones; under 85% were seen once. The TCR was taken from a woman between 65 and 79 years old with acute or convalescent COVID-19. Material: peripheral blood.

CDR3 bases: TGTGCCAGTAGACCGACAGGCTTTAACTATGGCTACACCTTC. As protein: CASRPTGFNYGYTF. The V gene is TRBV19, the J gene TRBJ1-2, with D perhaps TRBD1 (6 bases). This CDR3 region has 14 residues. V lost 6 bases, J lost 1 base, and 12 bases lay in between. The germline V gene encodes CDR1 LNHDA and CDR2 SQIVND (reference sequence).